This note documents a single TCR beta chain sequence. The antigen remains undetermined. This record comes from a study of T-cell memory formation after mild COVID-19. Study-wide results and limits: Shrinking CD4+ clones resided mostly in CM and EM, and CD8+ ones in EMRA.

It was 5'RACE with constant-segment primers that produced the TCR alpha and TCR beta cDNA libraries, which carried sample barcodes and UMIs. TCRdb processed the 5' RACE reads anew with MiXCR; each CDR3 protein has one entry. The repertoire has 350,000 to 550,000 distinct CDR3 sequences, approximately 18% of them found once; the top ten carry roughly 21%. This clonotype was obtained from a man younger than 30 who had mild COVID-19 (a few samples of this study predate the infection). Cell type and time point are not known. The source material was PBMCs or a T cell subset sorted from them (not recorded which).

The CDR3 coding sequence is TGTGCCAGCAGCTTCTTCCATGGACAGGGACCACCCCTCCACTTT. As protein: CASSFFHGQGPPLHF. The chain combines TRBV7-2 with TRBJ1-6, with TRBD1 matching 8 bases. CDR1 SGHTA and CDR2 FQGNSA come from the germline V gene. The J segment lost 11 bases and the V segment lost 3 bases, leaving 9 bases of the junction unmatched. The CDR3 sequence is 15 residues long.